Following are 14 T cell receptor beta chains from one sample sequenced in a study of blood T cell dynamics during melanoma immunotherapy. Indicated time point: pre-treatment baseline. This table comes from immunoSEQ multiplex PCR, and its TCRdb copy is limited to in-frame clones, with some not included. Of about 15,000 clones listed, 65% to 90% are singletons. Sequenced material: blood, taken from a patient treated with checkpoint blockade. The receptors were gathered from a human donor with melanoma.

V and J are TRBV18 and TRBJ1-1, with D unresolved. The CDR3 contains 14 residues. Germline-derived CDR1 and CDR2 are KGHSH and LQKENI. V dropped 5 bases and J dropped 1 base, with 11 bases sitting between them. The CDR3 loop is CASSSMDGNTEAFF. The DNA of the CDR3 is TGTGCCAGCTCATCAATGGACGGGAACACTGAAGCTTTCTTT.

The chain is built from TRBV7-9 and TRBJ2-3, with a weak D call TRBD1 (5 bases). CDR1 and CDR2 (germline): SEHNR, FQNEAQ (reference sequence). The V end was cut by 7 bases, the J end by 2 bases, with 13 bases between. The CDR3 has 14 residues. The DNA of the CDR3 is TGTGCCAGCAACCGACAGACCCCCACAGATACGCAGTATTTT. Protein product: CASNRQTPTDTQYF.

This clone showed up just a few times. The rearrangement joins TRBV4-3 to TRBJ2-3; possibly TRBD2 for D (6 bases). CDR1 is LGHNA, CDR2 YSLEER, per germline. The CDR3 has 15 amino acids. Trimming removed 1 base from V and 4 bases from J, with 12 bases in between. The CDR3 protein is CASSQVGREPDTQYF. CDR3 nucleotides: TGCGCCAGCAGCCAAGTCGGGAGAGAGCCAGATACGCAGTATTTT.

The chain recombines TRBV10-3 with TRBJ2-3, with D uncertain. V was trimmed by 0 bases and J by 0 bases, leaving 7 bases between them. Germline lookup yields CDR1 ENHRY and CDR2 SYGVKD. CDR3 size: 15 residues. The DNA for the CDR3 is TGTGCCATCAGTGAGTCGGGTGTGAGCACAGATACGCAGTATTTT. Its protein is CAISESGVSTDTQYF.

The DNA for the CDR3 is TGTGCCAGCTCACCGGGGACGCAAGAGACCCAGTACTTC. Its translation is CASSPGTQETQYF. The chain employs TRBV18 and TRBJ2-5; D tentatively reads TRBD1 or TRBD2 (5 bases each). V was cut by 3 bases and J by 2 bases, with 7 bases left in between. Per the germline V gene, CDR1 is KGHSH and CDR2 is LQKENI. This CDR3 region has 13 residues.

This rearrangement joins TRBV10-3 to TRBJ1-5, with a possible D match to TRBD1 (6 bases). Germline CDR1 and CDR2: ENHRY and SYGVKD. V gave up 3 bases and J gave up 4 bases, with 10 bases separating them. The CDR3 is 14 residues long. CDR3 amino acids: CAISDTGKNQPQHF. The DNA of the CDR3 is TGTGCCATCAGTGACACAGGGAAGAATCAGCCCCAGCATTTT.

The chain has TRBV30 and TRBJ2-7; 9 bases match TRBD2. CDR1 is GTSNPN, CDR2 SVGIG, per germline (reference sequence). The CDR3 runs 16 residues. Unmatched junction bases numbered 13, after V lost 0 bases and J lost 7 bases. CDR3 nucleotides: TGTGCCTGGAGTGTACGTCAGGCTAGCGGGACGGGGGAGCAGTACTTC. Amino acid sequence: CAWSVRQASGTGEQYF. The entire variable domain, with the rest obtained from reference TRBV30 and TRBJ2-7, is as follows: SQTIHQWPATLVQPVGSPLSLECTVEGTSNPNLYWYRQAAGRGLQLLFYSVGIGQISSEVPQNLSASRPQDRQFILSSKKLLLSDSGFYLCAWSVRQASGTGEQYFGPGTRLTVT.

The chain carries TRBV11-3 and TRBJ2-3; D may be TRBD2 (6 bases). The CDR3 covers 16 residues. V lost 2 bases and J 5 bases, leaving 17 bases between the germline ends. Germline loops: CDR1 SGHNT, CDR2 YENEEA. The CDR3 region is CASSLRPGSGLDTQYF. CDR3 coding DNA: TGTGCCAGCAGCTTAAGGCCTGGTAGCGGACTAGATACGCAGTATTTT.

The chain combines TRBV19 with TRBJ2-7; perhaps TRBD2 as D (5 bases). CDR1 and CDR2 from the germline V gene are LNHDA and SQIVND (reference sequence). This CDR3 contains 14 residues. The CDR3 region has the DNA TGTGCTTCCTCGGGGTTAGTAAGTCTCCACGAGCAGTACTTC. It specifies CASSGLVSLHEQYF.

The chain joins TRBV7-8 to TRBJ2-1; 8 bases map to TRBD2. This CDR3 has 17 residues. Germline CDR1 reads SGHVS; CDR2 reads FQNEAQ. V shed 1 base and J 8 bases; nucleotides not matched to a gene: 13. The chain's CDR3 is CASSLGGWAGGSYEQFF. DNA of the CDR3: TGTGCCAGCAGCTTAGGGGGATGGGCGGGAGGAAGCTATGAGCAGTTCTTC. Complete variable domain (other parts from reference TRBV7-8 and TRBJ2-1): GAGVSQSPRYKVAKRGQDVALRCDPISGHVSLFWYQQALGQGPEFLTYFQNEAQLDKSGLPSDRFFAERPEGSVSTLKIQRTQQEDSAVYLCASSLGGWAGGSYEQFFGPGTRLTVL.

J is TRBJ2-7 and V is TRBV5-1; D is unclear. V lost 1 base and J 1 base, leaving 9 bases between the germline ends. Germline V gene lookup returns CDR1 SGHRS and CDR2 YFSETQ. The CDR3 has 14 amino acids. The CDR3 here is CASSLISGSYEQYF. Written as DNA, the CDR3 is TGCGCCAGCAGCTTGATCAGTGGGTCCTACGAGCAGTACTTC.

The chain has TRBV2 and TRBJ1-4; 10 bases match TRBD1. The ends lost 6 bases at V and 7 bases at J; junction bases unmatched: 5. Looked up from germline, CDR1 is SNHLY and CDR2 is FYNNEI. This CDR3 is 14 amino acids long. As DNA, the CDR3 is TGTGCCAGCAGCATGGGACAGGGGCGTGAAAAACTGTTTTTT. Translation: CASSMGQGREKLFF.

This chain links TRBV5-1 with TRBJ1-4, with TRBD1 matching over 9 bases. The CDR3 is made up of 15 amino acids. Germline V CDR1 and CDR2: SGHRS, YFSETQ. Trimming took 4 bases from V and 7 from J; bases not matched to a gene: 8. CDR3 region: CASSLTTGGSEKLFF. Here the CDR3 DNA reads TGCGCCAGCAGCCTAACGACAGGGGGTTCTGAAAAACTGTTTTTT. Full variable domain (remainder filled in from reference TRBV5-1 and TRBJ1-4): KAGVTQTPRYLIKTRGQQVTLSCSPISGHRSVSWYQQTPGQGLQFLFEYFSETQRNKGNFPGRFSGRQFSNSRSEMNVSTLELGDSALYLCASSLTTGGSEKLFFGSGTQLSVL.

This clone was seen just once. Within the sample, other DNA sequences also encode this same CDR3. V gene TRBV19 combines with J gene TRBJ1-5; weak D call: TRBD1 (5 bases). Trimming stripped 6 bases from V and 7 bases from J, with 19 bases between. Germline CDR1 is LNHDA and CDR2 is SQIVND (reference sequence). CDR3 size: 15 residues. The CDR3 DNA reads TGTGCCAGTAGCCCCGGGACTTTTAATGGGCAGCCCCAGCATTTT. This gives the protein CASSPGTFNGQPQHF.